Listed below are T cell receptor beta chains from one sample, sequenced in a study of blood T cell repertoires in COVID-19. Only in-frame clones appear in the TCRdb table, and some are missing; sequencing was by immunoSEQ multiplex PCR. The sample lists under 250,000 clones, around nine tenths occurring once. The material sequenced was peripheral blood. The receptors originated from a man aged 35-49 years with acute or convalescent COVID-19. CDR3s include the opening cysteine and the closing phenylalanine or tryptophan. The order of the fields is V gene, J gene, CDR3 protein.

TRBV6-5,TRBJ2-3,CASSYQVATSTDTQYF
TRBV28,TRBJ1-2,CASSLPNQGGSLLINYGYTF
TRBV5-1,TRBJ1-1,CASSSGAGIEAFF
TRBV6-6,TRBJ2-7,CASSGGNPYEQYF
TRBV7-2,TRBJ1-4,CASSTGADPTTEKLFF
TRBV5-1,TRBJ2-7,CASRRLAGDEQYF
TRBV19,TRBJ2-5,CASSAVAGGEETQYF
TRBV6-5,TRBJ1-1,CASRPGGENTEAFF
TRBV7-2,TRBJ1-3,CASSLHAGGEGNTIYF
TRBV3-1/TRBV3-2,TRBJ1-6,CASNGGHGSPLHF